This T cell receptor beta chain appears in the sequencing data of a study of blood T cell repertoires in COVID-19. Background on the study: Nucleic acid was either cDNA or gDNA, and it came from T cells, B-cell-depleted T cells, or PBMCs.

Under the authors' procedure: Nucleated cell counts were estimated from reference gene primer amplification. Data came from immunoSEQ multiplex PCR; TCRdb stores just in-frame clones and leaves some out. That table is the source of V, J and clone size, and D and trimming were worked out from the DNA. The sample yields approximately 280,000 clones, around 88% seen once. Sequencing input: PBMCs or T cells enriched from blood (not recorded which). This receptor was identified in a woman between 35 and 50 years old who had recovered from COVID-19.

The DNA of the CDR3 is TGTGCCAGTAGCCCCACGGGGGGAAGGGGCTACGAGCAGTACTTC. Its protein product is CASSPTGGRGYEQYF. This chain links TRBV19 with TRBJ2-7; 7 nucleotides match TRBD2. Unmatched junction bases numbered 11, after V lost 6 bases and J lost 3 bases. This CDR3 is built from 15 residues. Germline assignment: CDR1 LNHDA and CDR2 SQIVND (reference sequence).